What follows describes a single TCR beta chain. This entry comes from a study of control samples from healthy donors and cancer patients. Sequencing used immunoSEQ multiplex PCR; TCRdb keeps in-frame clones, though not all of them. The sample contains approximately 150,000 clones, 80% to 90% of which appear only once. The CDR3 extends over 14 amino acids. Trimming removed 0 bases from V and 4 bases from J, with 10 bases in between. Germline V gene sequence: CDR1 SGHDT, CDR2 YYEEEE. Sequencing was carried out using blood. This rearrangement joins TRBV5-6 to TRBJ2-5; maybe TRBD2 (5 bases). The TCR was taken from a man aged 18 to 29 in good health. The CDR3 loop reads CASSLASPRETQYF. The CDR3 nucleotides are TGTGCCAGCAGCTTGGCTAGCCCGAGAGAGACCCAGTACTTC. Drawing the rest from reference TRBV5-6 and TRBJ2-5, the complete variable domain is DAGVTQSPTHLIKTRGQQVTLRCSPKSGHDTVSWYQQALGQGPQFIFQYYEEEERQRGNFPDRFSGHQFPNYSSELNVNALLLGDSALYLCASSLASPRETQYFGPGTRLLVL.